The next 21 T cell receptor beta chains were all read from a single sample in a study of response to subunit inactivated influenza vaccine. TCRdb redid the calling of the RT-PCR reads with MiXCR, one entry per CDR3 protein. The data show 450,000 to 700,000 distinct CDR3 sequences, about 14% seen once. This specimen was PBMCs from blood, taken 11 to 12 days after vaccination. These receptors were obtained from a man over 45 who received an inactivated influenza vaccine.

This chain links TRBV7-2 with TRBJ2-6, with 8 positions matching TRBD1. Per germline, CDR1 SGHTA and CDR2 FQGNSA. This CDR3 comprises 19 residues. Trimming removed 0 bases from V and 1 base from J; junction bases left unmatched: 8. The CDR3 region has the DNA TGTGCCAGCAGCTTAGCGTACGTCAGGGGGCTGTCTGGGGCCAACGTCCTGACTTTC. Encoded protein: CASSLAYVRGLSGANVLTF.

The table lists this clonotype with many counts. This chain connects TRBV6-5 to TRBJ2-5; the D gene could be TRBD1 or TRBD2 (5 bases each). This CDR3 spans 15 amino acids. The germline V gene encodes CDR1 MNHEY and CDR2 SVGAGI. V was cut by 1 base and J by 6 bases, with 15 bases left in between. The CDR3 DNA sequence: TGTGCCAGCAGTTACTTCTCGGGGCAGCAAAAGACCCAGTACTTC. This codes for CASSYFSGQQKTQYF.

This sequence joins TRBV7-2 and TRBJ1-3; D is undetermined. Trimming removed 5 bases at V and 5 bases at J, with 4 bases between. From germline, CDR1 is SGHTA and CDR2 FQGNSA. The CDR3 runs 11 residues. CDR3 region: CASSNRNTIYF. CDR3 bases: TGTGCCAGCAGCAACCGAAACACCATATATTTT.

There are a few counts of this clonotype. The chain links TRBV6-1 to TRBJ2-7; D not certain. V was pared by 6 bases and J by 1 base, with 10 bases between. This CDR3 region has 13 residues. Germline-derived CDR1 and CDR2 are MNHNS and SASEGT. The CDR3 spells CASRSDGSYEQYF. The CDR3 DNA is TGTGCCAGCAGGTCGGACGGATCCTACGAGCAGTACTTC.

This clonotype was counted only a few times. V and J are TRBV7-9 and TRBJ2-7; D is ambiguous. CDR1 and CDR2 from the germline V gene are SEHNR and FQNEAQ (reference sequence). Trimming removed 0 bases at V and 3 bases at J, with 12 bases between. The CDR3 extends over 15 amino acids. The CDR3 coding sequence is TGTGCCAGCAGCTTAGCGCTAGGAGAGAACTACGAGCAGTACTTC. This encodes CASSLALGENYEQYF.

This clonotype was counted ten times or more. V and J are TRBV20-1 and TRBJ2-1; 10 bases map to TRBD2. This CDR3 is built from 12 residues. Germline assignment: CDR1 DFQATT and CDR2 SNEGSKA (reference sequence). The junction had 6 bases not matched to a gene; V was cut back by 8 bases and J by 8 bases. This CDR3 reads CSWASGRYEQFF. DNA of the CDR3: TGCAGTTGGGCTAGCGGGAGATATGAGCAGTTCTTC.

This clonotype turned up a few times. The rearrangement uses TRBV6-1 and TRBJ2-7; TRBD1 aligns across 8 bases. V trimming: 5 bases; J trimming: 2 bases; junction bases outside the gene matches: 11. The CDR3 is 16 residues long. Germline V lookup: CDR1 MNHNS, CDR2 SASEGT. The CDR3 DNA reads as TGTGCCAGCAGTCCCCGCCCGGGGACAGGAGCCTACGAGCAGTACTTC. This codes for CASSPRPGTGAYEQYF.

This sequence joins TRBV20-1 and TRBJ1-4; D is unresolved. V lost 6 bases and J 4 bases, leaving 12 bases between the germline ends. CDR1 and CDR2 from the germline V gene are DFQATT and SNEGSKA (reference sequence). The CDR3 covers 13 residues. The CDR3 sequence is CSATQRSNEKLFF. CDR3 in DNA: TGCAGTGCGACCCAGAGGAGTAATGAAAAACTGTTTTTT.

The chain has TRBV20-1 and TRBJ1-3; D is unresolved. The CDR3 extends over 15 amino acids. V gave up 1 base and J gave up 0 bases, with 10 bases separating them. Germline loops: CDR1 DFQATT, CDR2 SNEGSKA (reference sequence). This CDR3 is CSARAPDHSGNTIYF. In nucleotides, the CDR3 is TGCAGTGCTAGAGCGCCAGACCACTCTGGAAACACCATATATTTT.

The CDR3 DNA follows: TGTGCCAGCAGTTACGGTCCATCCCAACAGTCCTACGAGCAGTACTTC. It is translated as CASSYGPSQQSYEQYF. The genes are TRBV6-2 or TRBV6-3 and TRBJ2-7, with D hard to call. The V end lost 2 bases, the J end lost 1 base, and 15 bases lay between the germline ends. The CDR3 is 16 residues long. Looked up from germline, CDR1 is MNHEY and CDR2 is SVGEGT.

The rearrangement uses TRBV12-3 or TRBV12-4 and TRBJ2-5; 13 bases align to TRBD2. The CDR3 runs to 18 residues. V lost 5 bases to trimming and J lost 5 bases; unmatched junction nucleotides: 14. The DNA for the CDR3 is TGTGCCAGCAGTGAATCCCGGGGACTAGCGGGAACGAGGGAGACCCAGTACTTC. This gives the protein CASSESRGLAGTRETQYF.

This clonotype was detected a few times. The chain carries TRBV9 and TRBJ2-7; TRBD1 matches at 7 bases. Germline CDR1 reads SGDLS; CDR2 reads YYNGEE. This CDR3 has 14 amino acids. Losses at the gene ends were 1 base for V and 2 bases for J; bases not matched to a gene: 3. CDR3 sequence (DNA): TGTGCCAGCAGCGTACAGGACAGGACCTACGAGCAGTACTTC. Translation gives CASSVQDRTYEQYF.

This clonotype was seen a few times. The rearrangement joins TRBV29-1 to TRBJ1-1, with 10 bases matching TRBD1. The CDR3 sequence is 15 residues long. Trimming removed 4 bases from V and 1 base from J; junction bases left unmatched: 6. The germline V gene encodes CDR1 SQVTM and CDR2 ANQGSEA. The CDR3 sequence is CSVGGQGRGNTEAFF. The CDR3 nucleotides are TGCAGCGTTGGGGGACAGGGGCGGGGGAACACTGAAGCTTTCTTT.

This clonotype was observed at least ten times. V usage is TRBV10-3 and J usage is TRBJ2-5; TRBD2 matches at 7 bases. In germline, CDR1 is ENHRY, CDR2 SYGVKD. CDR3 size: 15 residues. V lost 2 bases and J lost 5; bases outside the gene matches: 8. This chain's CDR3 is CAISEQGGGRETQYF. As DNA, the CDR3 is TGTGCCATCAGTGAGCAGGGCGGGGGTCGGGAGACCCAGTACTTC.

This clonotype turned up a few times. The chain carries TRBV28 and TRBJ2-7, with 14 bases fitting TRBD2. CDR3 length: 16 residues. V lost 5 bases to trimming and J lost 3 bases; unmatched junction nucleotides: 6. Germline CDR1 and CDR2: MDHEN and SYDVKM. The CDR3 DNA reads TGTGCCAGCAGTGTTATTGGGACTAGCGGGGGCTACGAGCAGTACTTC. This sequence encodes CASSVIGTSGGYEQYF.

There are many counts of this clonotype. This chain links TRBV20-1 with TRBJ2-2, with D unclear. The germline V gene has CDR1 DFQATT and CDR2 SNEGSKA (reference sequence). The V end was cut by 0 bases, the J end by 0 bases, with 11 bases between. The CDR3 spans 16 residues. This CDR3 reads CSARDYLRTNTGELFF. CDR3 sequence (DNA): TGCAGTGCTAGAGATTACTTACGGACGAACACCGGGGAGCTGTTTTTT.

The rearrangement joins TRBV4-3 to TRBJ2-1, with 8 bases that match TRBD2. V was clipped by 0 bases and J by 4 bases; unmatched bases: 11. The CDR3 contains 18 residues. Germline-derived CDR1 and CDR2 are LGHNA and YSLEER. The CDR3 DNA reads TGCGCCAGCAGCCAAGATTATAGTATTCGGGGGGGGTACAATGAGCAGTTCTTC. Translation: CASSQDYSIRGGYNEQFF.

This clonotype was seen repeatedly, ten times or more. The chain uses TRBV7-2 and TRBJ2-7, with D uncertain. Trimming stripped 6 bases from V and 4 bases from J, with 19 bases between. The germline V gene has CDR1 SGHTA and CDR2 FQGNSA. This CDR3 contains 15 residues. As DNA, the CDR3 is TGTGCCAGCAGTCCCTCCTCGGGCTTCGGGTACGAGCAGTACTTC. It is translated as CASSPSSGFGYEQYF.

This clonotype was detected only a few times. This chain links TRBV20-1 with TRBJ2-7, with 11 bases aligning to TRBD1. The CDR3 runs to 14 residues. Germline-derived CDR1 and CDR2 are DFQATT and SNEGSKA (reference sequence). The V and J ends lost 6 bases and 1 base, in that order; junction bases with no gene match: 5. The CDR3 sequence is CSAGQGARSYEQYF. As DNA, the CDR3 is TGCAGTGCAGGACAGGGGGCTAGGTCCTACGAGCAGTACTTC.

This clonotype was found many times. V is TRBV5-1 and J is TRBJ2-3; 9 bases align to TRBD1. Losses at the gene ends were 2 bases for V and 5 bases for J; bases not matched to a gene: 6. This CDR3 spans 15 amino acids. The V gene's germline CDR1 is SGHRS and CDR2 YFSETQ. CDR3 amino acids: CASSLQGAAVDTQYF. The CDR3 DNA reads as TGCGCCAGCAGCTTACAGGGGGCGGCGGTAGATACGCAGTATTTT.

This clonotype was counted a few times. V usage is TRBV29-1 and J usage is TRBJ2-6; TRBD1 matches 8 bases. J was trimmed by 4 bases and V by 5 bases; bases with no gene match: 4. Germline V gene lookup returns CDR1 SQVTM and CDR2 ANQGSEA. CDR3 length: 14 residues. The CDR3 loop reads CSVLRGQGANVLTF. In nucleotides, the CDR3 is TGCAGCGTTCTCAGGGGGCAGGGGGCCAACGTCCTGACTTTC.